The T cell receptor beta chain under discussion was sequenced for a study of T cells in localized non-small cell lung cancer. The length of the CDR3 is 15 residues. The germline V gene has CDR1 SNHLY and CDR2 FYNNEI. Trimming took 4 bases from V and 4 from J; bases not matched to a gene: 4. Generated by immunoSEQ multiplex PCR, the TCRdb table keeps only in-frame clones and is missing some. Of roughly 90,000 clones listed, approximately 91% are singletons. This clonotype originated in a woman aged 40 to 75 with stage II squamous cell lung carcinoma. The V call is TRBV2, the J call TRBJ2-1, with 10 nucleotides matching TRBD2. The sample in question was PBMCs, obtained before any cancer treatment. The CDR3 loop is CASSVSGREYNEQFF. CDR3 nucleotide sequence: TGTGCCAGCAGTGTGAGCGGGAGGGAGTACAATGAGCAGTTCTTC.